This is a list of T cell receptor beta chains from one sample in a study of beta chain features in type 1 diabetes. This table comes from immunoSEQ multiplex PCR, and its TCRdb copy is limited to in-frame clones, with some not included. This repertoire shows 200,000 to 250,000 clones, 11% found once; its top ten account for 1% to 1.5%. The specimen sequenced was central memory CD4+ T cells from blood. The receptors were gathered from a young man in good health. Both conserved end residues are part of each CDR3. The D gene is left open where the match is weak. Not all rows give a size; the values are once, few, many and, for expanded clones, a class.

J gene: TRBJ2-5; V gene: TRBV6-5; clone size: NA; D gene: NA; CDR3 protein: CASSLTGGETQYF; CDR3 DNA: TGTGCCAGCAGCTTGACAGGTGGGGAGACCCAGTACTTC
J gene: TRBJ2-3; V gene: TRBV5-1; clone size: many; D gene: NA; CDR3 protein: CASSLMGDTQYF; CDR3 DNA: TGCGCCAGCAGCTTGATGGGAGATACGCAGTATTTT
J gene: TRBJ2-5; V gene: TRBV4-1; clone size: few; D gene: NA; CDR3 protein: CASSQEAREETQYF; CDR3 DNA: TGCGCCAGCAGCCAAGAAGCCAGGGAAGAGACCCAGTACTTC
J gene: TRBJ2-3; V gene: TRBV7-9; clone size: many; D gene: NA; CDR3 protein: CASSLRMGDLHGDTQYF; CDR3 DNA: TGTGCCAGCAGCTTAAGAATGGGAGATTTACATGGAGATACGCAGTATTTT
J gene: TRBJ2-3; V gene: TRBV5-4; clone size: many; D gene: TRBD2; CDR3 protein: CAAGLAESTDTQYF; CDR3 DNA: TGTGCCGCAGGACTAGCGGAAAGCACAGATACGCAGTATTTT
J gene: TRBJ1-1; V gene: TRBV30; clone size: NA; D gene: NA; CDR3 protein: CAWSQTGFTEAFF; CDR3 DNA: TGTGCCTGGAGTCAGACAGGTTTCACTGAAGCTTTCTTT
J gene: TRBJ2-7; V gene: TRBV6-5; clone size: NA; D gene: NA; CDR3 protein: CASSNQYEQYF; CDR3 DNA: TGTGCCAGCAGCAACCAGTACGAGCAGTACTTC
J gene: TRBJ2-1; V gene: TRBV29-1; clone size: many; D gene: TRBD2; CDR3 protein: CSVGWTSGLNEQFF; CDR3 DNA: TGCAGCGTTGGTTGGACTAGCGGGCTCAATGAGCAGTTCTTC
J gene: TRBJ2-5; V gene: TRBV5-8; clone size: NA; D gene: NA; CDR3 protein: CASSLTGDAAETQYF; CDR3 DNA: TGCGCCAGCAGCCTCACGGGGGACGCAGCAGAGACCCAGTACTTC
J gene: TRBJ2-3; V gene: TRBV5-4; clone size: NA; D gene: NA; CDR3 protein: CASSGGTGLSAQYF; CDR3 DNA: TGTGCCAGCAGCGGCGGGACTGGGCTATCGGCGCAGTATTTT
J gene: TRBJ2-7; V gene: TRBV5-4; clone size: few; D gene: NA; CDR3 protein: CASSLDRRSYEQYF; CDR3 DNA: TGTGCCAGCAGCTTGGACCGGCGTTCCTACGAGCAGTACTTC
J gene: TRBJ1-5; V gene: TRBV7-8; clone size: NA; D gene: TRBD1; CDR3 protein: CASSTLTGRSNQPQHF; CDR3 DNA: TGTGCCAGCAGCACTCTGACAGGGAGAAGCAATCAGCCCCAGCATTTT
J gene: TRBJ2-1; V gene: TRBV5-1; clone size: many; D gene: NA; CDR3 protein: CASSLHLALYNEQFF; CDR3 DNA: TGCGCCAGCAGCTTGCATCTCGCCCTCTACAATGAGCAGTTCTTC
J gene: TRBJ1-5; V gene: TRBV7-6; clone size: few; D gene: NA; CDR3 protein: CASSLTGGQPQHF; CDR3 DNA: TGTGCCAGCAGCTTAACGGGTGGTCAGCCCCAGCATTTT
J gene: TRBJ2-7; V gene: TRBV7-9; clone size: few; D gene: NA; CDR3 protein: CASSSRGAYEQYF; CDR3 DNA: TGTGCCAGCAGCTCGCGGGGTGCCTACGAGCAGTACTTC
J gene: TRBJ2-7; V gene: TRBV7-2; clone size: few; D gene: TRBD2; CDR3 protein: CASRPREGSYEQYF; CDR3 DNA: TGTGCCAGCAGACCCCGGGAGGGGTCCTACGAGCAGTACTTC
J gene: TRBJ1-2; V gene: TRBV4-1; clone size: once; D gene: NA; CDR3 protein: CASRSARANYGYTF; CDR3 DNA: TGTGCCAGCCGCTCTGCCAGGGCTAACTATGGCTACACCTTC
J gene: TRBJ2-3; V gene: TRBV2; clone size: NA; D gene: NA; CDR3 protein: CASRLSTDTQYF; CDR3 DNA: TGTGCCAGCAGACTATCCACAGATACGCAGTATTTT
J gene: TRBJ2-5; V gene: TRBV9; clone size: NA; D gene: NA; CDR3 protein: CASSDRTSSETQYF; CDR3 DNA: TGTGCCAGCAGCGATCGTACTAGCTCTGAGACCCAGTACTTC
J gene: TRBJ2-7; V gene: TRBV18; clone size: few; D gene: TRBD2; CDR3 protein: CASSPLAGVLGEQYF; CDR3 DNA: TGTGCCAGCTCACCTTTAGCGGGAGTATTGGGCGAGCAGTACTTC